This T cell receptor (beta chain) was captured by sequencing in a study of cytomegalovirus exposure and HLA in healthy donors. Study-wide findings and caveats: The investigators catalogued 180 or so TCR beta chains as cytomegalovirus-associated.

CDR1 is SSHAT, CDR2 FNYEAQ, per germline (reference sequence). This CDR3 comprises 19 residues. J was trimmed by 1 base and V by 2 bases; bases with no gene match: 11. 60 Vbeta and 13 Jbeta primers were used in PCR. The table came from immunoSEQ multiplex PCR; TCRdb's copy has only in-frame clones and leaves some out. The sample holds about 170,000 clones, just over 75% seen once. As concerns this clone: The antigen remains undetermined.

The receptor was derived from a woman aged 25 to 45 in good health and CMV-seropositive. Sequenced: PBMCs. The chain is built from TRBV7-7 and TRBJ2-2; 9 positions agree with TRBD1. This chain's CDR3 is CASSLYQTGGPKNTGELFF. The CDR3 region has the DNA TGTGCCAGCAGCTTATACCAGACAGGGGGTCCGAAGAACACCGGGGAGCTGTTTTTT.